The clone carrying this TCR beta chain showed up many times. The antigen is unknown. With V trimmed by 8 bases and J by 4 bases, 8 bases remained unmatched. Per germline, CDR1 SEHNR and CDR2 FQNEAQ (reference sequence). The length of the CDR3 is 15 residues. These data originate in a study of T cells after yellow fever vaccination. Regarding the study as a whole: A faster peak, day 5 versus 15, was reached by the weaker secondary response.

Template-switching 5'RACE yielded the TCR cDNA; a universal primer site and UMIs were added in the process. TCRdb fed the 5' RACE reads into MiXCR, producing one record per CDR3 protein. The sample includes a few hundred thousand distinct CDR3 sequences, roughly 6.2% of them seen just once. This chain connects TRBV7-9 to TRBJ2-1; 10 bases match TRBD2. The sequence derives from a man aged 30-40 years who received the YFV17D yellow fever vaccine. This sample comprised PBMCs, obtained 5 days after the yellow fever booster vaccination. Here the CDR3 reads CASQTLSGRYNEQFF. The CDR3 nucleotides are TGTGCCAGCCAAACTCTTAGCGGGAGGTACAATGAGCAGTTCTTC.